This TCR beta chain appears in the sequencing data of a study of high-grade serous ovarian cancer treatment subgroups listed by TCRdb under 2021. A note on the overall study: A mean of around 13,000 reads and 7,500 or so unique TCR beta rearrangements per sample was generated by sequencing. Of the approximately 30 patients in the cohort, around ten had no residual disease after primary surgery (R0), around ten were excellent NACT responders, and around ten were poor NACT responders. Under a laparoscopic triage algorithm, patients with high-grade serous ovarian cancer were grouped by complete gross resection or by neoadjuvant chemotherapy response, and the study profiled the TCR beta repertoires of these patients. Each patient contributed one primary tumor and two metastatic tumor samples, giving more than 75 samples in total.

What the study reported, not specific to this receptor: Bulk tumor TCR sequencing lacked spatial information, limiting insight into HGSC tumor complexity and diversity. TCR clonal relatedness correlated positively with neoantigen level and, by trend, with copy number variation and mutation load from whole-genome sequencing. Repertoire similarity between tumors of the same patient ranged about 0.11 to 0.79, whereas almost no similarity was seen between different patients. TCR repertoire analyses focused on CDR3; CDR1 and CDR2 were not analyzed.

The tumor samples were collected prior to definitive surgery or chemotherapy. The MD Anderson Biospecimen Extraction Resource handled genomic DNA extraction, while the MD Anderson Cancer Genomics Laboratory carried out the TCR sequencing. The approximately 100 tumor samples underwent high-throughput TCR profiling with ImmunoSEQ. The authors' analysis ran thus. Repertoire diversity metrics included richness (unique productive sequences), clonality, evenness and relatedness; Bhattacharyya coefficient assessed similarity between samples. In a sensitivity analysis, TCRs with fewer than two reads were excluded, and consistent conclusions were obtained. This immuneACCESS table, as held by TCRdb, lists in-frame sequences with V and J called but not all clones. Of the missing ones, under half trace to an unresolved V gene in checked studies; the others have no known cause. V and J calls plus clone size are reproduced from that table; the DNA served to infer D and trimming. The table for this sample lists fewer than 4,500 clones; more than 70% of them were counted only once. 18% of the sample belongs to the ten largest clones.

V is pruned by 5 bases and J by 8 bases, leaving 7 bases of the junction without a gene match. Reading from cysteine to phenylalanine, the CDR3 counts 13 amino acids. Just CDR3 DNA is preserved here, 39 bases in frame from base 1. Taken from the germline V gene (reference sequence), the CDR1 and CDR2 loops are SEHNR and FQNEAQ. About this clone itself: Its antigen target is currently unknown. Base-call qualities are not available, and no considerably larger clone is one nucleotide away.

The receptor was isolated from a human donor with high-grade serous ovarian cancer. Here the chain combines TRBV7-9 and TRBJ2-5; 8 bases in the middle match TRBD2. Sequencing was done on a sample of tumor tissue. The nucleotide sequence is TGTGCCAGCAGCCCTAGACTAGCGCCCACCCAGTACTTC. The encoded protein is CASSPRLAPTQYF.